These 26 T cell receptor beta chains were all obtained from the same sample, sequenced in a study of blood T cell repertoires in COVID-19. Some clones are missing from TCRdb's copy, which holds only in-frame ones; the method was immunoSEQ multiplex PCR. The sample lists about 320,000 clones, about 82% occurring once. The sequencing sample was made of peripheral blood. The receptors shown here come from a human donor in a cohort sampled during active COVID-19.

V usage is TRBV5-1 and J usage is TRBJ1-3; D is unclear. Germline V gene sequence: CDR1 SGHRS, CDR2 YFSETQ. The length of the CDR3 is 15 residues. V lost 0 bases and J 3 bases, leaving 10 bases between the germline ends. The CDR3 loop is CASSLGLISGNTIYF. CDR3 coding DNA: TGCGCCAGCAGCTTGGGCCTAATAAGTGGAAACACCATATATTTT.

This chain joins TRBV25-1 and TRBJ2-1; no reliable D call. The germline V gene encodes CDR1 MGHDK and CDR2 SYGVNS. The CDR3 is 13 residues long. Trimming removed 1 base from V and 8 bases from J, with 9 bases in between. CDR3 bases: TGTGCCAGCAGTGAATCATCAGGCGATGAGCAGTTCTTC. Translating it yields CASSESSGDEQFF.

V gene TRBV7-9 combines with J gene TRBJ1-1; 8 nucleotides line up with TRBD1. The CDR3 sequence is 14 residues long. V trimming: 6 bases; J trimming: 6 bases; junction bases outside the gene matches: 9. Looked up from germline, CDR1 is SEHNR and CDR2 is FQNEAQ (reference sequence). The CDR3 DNA reads as TGTGCCAGCAGTATCATCACAGGGGGGGCTGAAGCTTTCTTT. Its translation: CASSIITGGAEAFF.

There are a few counts of this clone. The V and J genes are TRBV5-1 and TRBJ1-6; TRBD1 aligns across 8 bases. J gave up 9 bases and V 1 base, and 3 bases lay outside the gene matches. This CDR3 has 14 amino acids. Germline CDR1 and CDR2: SGHRS and YFSETQ. The CDR3 loop reads CASSLSGGSSPLHF. The CDR3 DNA reads TGCGCCAGCAGCTTGTCAGGGGGCTCTTCACCCCTCCACTTT. Drawing the rest from reference TRBV5-1 and TRBJ1-6, the complete variable domain is KAGVTQTPRYLIKTRGQQVTLSCSPISGHRSVSWYQQTPGQGLQFLFEYFSETQRNKGNFPGRFSGRQFSNSRSEMNVSTLELGDSALYLCASSLSGGSSPLHFGNGTRLTVT.

The sample holds one count of this clone. The J gene is TRBJ2-2, the V gene TRBV7-3; 8 bases map to TRBD1. Per the germline V gene, CDR1 is SGHTA and CDR2 is FQGTGA. The CDR3 totals 20 residues. V shed 3 bases and J 7 bases; nucleotides not matched to a gene: 22. For the CDR3, the DNA is TGTGCCAGCAGCTTTACCGGGACAGGTAGATGGTCCGAAGCTCGCGGGGAGCTGTTTTTT. Its protein is CASSFTGTGRWSEARGELFF. The full variable domain, its missing parts supplied by reference TRBV7-3 and TRBJ2-2, is GAGVSQTPSNKVTEKGKYVELRCDPISGHTALYWYRQSLGQGPEFLIYFQGTGAADDSGLPNDRFFAVRPEGSVSTLKIQRTERGDSAVYLCASSFTGTGRWSEARGELFFGEGSRLTVL.

CDR3 nucleotide sequence: TGTGCCAGCAGTTACTCGGGCGATAGCAATCAGCCCCAGCATTTT. Encoded protein: CASSYSGDSNQPQHF. The V call is TRBV6-5, the J call TRBJ1-5; D remains unclear. With 0 bases removed from V and 0 bases from J, the gap between germline ends came to 6 bases. Germline values: CDR1 MNHEY, CDR2 SVGAGI. CDR3 length: 15 residues.

The V and J genes are TRBV5-1 and TRBJ1-5; D is undetermined. This CDR3 contains 13 residues. V was shortened by 0 bases and J by 7 bases, with 8 bases between the two germline ends. The germline gives CDR1 SGHRS, CDR2 YFSETQ. This chain's CDR3 is CASSLGFSQPQHF. Here the CDR3 DNA reads TGCGCCAGCAGCTTGGGTTTTAGCCAGCCCCAGCATTTT. Drawing the rest from reference TRBV5-1 and TRBJ1-5, the complete variable domain is KAGVTQTPRYLIKTRGQQVTLSCSPISGHRSVSWYQQTPGQGLQFLFEYFSETQRNKGNFPGRFSGRQFSNSRSEMNVSTLELGDSALYLCASSLGFSQPQHFGDGTRLSIL.

The chain uses TRBV6-5 and TRBJ1-2; 9 nucleotides agree with TRBD1. The CDR3 sequence is 14 residues long. V was pared by 5 bases and J by 4 bases, with 5 bases of the junction left unmatched. In germline, CDR1 is MNHEY, CDR2 SVGAGI. This CDR3 reads CASSTRDRAYGYTF. The DNA for the CDR3 is TGTGCCAGCAGTACCCGGGACAGGGCCTATGGCTACACCTTC.

This clone was detected once. The J gene is TRBJ1-2, the V gene TRBV7-9; D unclear. V lost 3 bases and J lost 3, with 5 bases in between. This CDR3 has 12 amino acids. Germline assignment: CDR1 SEHNR and CDR2 FQNEAQ (reference sequence). CDR3 in DNA: TGTGCCAGCAGCTTTACAGACTATGGCTACACCTTC. This codes for CASSFTDYGYTF.

The DNA for the CDR3 is TGTGCCAGACCAGCTCTGACAGGGAACTATGGCTACACCTTC. Amino acids: CARPALTGNYGYTF. The V and J genes are TRBV5-8 and TRBJ1-2; 7 nucleotides agree with TRBD1. Germline V lookup: CDR1 SGHTS, CDR2 YDEGEE. The junction had 9 bases not matched to a gene; V was cut back by 8 bases and J by 2 bases. The CDR3 extends over 14 amino acids.

The CDR3 coding sequence is TGTGCCAGCAGTGATTGGGGGGGTGAGAACACTGAAGCTTTCTTT. This gives the protein CASSDWGGENTEAFF. The chain carries TRBV2 and TRBJ1-1, with a possible D match to TRBD1 (5 bases). Germline lookup yields CDR1 SNHLY and CDR2 FYNNEI. The V gene lost 3 bases and the J gene lost 1 base, with 12 bases spanning the gap. The CDR3 runs to 15 residues.

This chain connects TRBV18 to TRBJ1-5, with TRBD1 matching over 7 bases. The ends lost 5 bases at V and 4 bases at J; junction bases unmatched: 5. Germline CDR1 and CDR2: KGHSH and LQKENI. This CDR3 contains 14 residues. The DNA for the CDR3 is TGTGCCAGCTCAGTGGCAGGGGGTAATCAGCCCCAGCATTTT. This encodes CASSVAGGNQPQHF.

This clone turned up a few times. This sequence joins TRBV5-1 and TRBJ2-3, with a possible D match to TRBD2 (5 bases). V lost 5 bases and J lost 1, with 11 bases in between. The CDR3 has 14 amino acids. CDR1 and CDR2 from the germline V gene are SGHRS and YFSETQ. The DNA of the CDR3 is TGCGCCAGCAGACAAACCGGGGGCACAGATACGCAGTATTTT. Translated, it gives CASRQTGGTDTQYF.

The V call is TRBV5-1, the J call TRBJ1-1, with 7 bases fitting TRBD1. The V segment lost 3 bases and the J segment 3 bases; nucleotides outside the gene matches: 5. The germline V gene encodes CDR1 SGHRS and CDR2 YFSETQ. The CDR3 spans 14 residues. The CDR3 bases are TGCGCCAGCAGCTGGGGACAGTCGGACACTGAAGCTTTCTTT. Its translation is CASSWGQSDTEAFF.

CDR3 coding DNA: TGCGCCAGCAGCCAAACAGGGATAGGCGGCTACACCTTC. This gives the protein CASSQTGIGGYTF. The genes are TRBV4-1 and TRBJ1-2, with a possible D match to TRBD1 (6 bases). CDR1 is MGHRA, CDR2 YSYEKL, per germline. Trimming shortened V by 2 bases and J by 8 bases, and 12 bases separated the two germline ends. The CDR3 covers 13 residues.

The rearrangement links TRBV4-1 to TRBJ1-3; D remains unclear. Germline CDR1 is MGHRA and CDR2 is YSYEKL. CDR3 size: 16 residues. Trimming took off 1 base at V and 0 bases at J, with 10 bases between the two ends. CDR3 nucleotides: TGCGCCAGCAGCCAAGTTGCAGGCTCCTCTGGAAACACCATATATTTT. Protein product: CASSQVAGSSGNTIYF.

The rearrangement uses TRBV5-5 and TRBJ1-1, with TRBD1 identical over 7 bases. The CDR3 runs to 16 residues. The trim removed 3 bases at V and 0 bases at J, leaving 8 bases unmatched. Germline V gives CDR1 SGHKS, CDR2 YYEKEE (reference sequence). The CDR3 here is CASSSPDRAVNTEAFF. The DNA of the CDR3 is TGTGCCAGCAGCTCCCCCGACAGGGCGGTGAACACTGAAGCTTTCTTT.

This chain uses TRBV11-2 with TRBJ2-7; unclear D gene. CDR1 and CDR2 from the germline V gene are SGHAT and FQNNGV. The CDR3 is 12 residues long. The ends were cut back, 4 bases at V and 4 bases at J, with 8 bases in the middle. The CDR3 DNA reads TGTGCCAGCAGCTCCTCCCCGTACGAGCAGTACTTC. This gives the protein CASSSSPYEQYF.

V and J are TRBV21-1 and TRBJ1-2; TRBD1, the table's D call, lacks a check against the DNA. TRBV21-1 is annotated as a pseudogene. The CDR3 is 16 amino acids. Here the CDR3 reads CASSIRDRGGSYGYTF. In DNA, the CDR3 is TGTGCCAGCAGCATAAGGGACAGGGGGGGCTCGTATGGCTACACCTTC.

The chain carries TRBV5-5 and TRBJ1-3, with a weak D call TRBD1 (6 bases). The V end was cut by 4 bases, the J end by 2 bases, with 13 bases between. CDR1 is SGHKS, CDR2 YYEKEE, per germline (reference sequence). The CDR3 sequence is 15 residues long. CDR3 nucleotides: TGTGCCAGCAGCAAAAACCAGGGGCCTGGAAACACCATATATTTT. Translation: CASSKNQGPGNTIYF.

V gene TRBV6-5 combines with J gene TRBJ1-2; 8 nucleotides align to TRBD1. The germline gives CDR1 MNHEY, CDR2 SVGAGI. V lost 6 bases to trimming and J lost 5 bases; unmatched junction nucleotides: 11. CDR3 length: 15 residues. CDR3 coding DNA: TGTGCCAGCAGGCCTTCCGCCGGGACAGGTTATGGCTACACCTTC. Encoded protein: CASRPSAGTGYGYTF.

The table lists this clone with a few counts. The chain links TRBV6-2 or TRBV6-3 to TRBJ1-5; D is unresolved. V was trimmed by 2 bases and J by 1 base, leaving 15 bases between them. This CDR3 has 17 residues. Germline values: CDR1 MNHEY, CDR2 SVGEGT. In DNA form, the CDR3 reads TGTGCCAGCAGTTACCACCCTGGAGAGGCCAGCAATCAGCCCCAGCATTTT. It codes for CASSYHPGEASNQPQHF.

CDR3 sequence (DNA): TGTGCCAGCAGGCATGAGTACAGTCTGGCAGCTTTCTTT. Amino acids: CASRHEYSLAAFF. This chain links TRBV7-9 with TRBJ1-1; no reliable D call. Trimming took off 6 bases at V and 10 bases at J, with 18 bases between the two ends. Per germline, CDR1 SEHNR and CDR2 FQNEAQ (reference sequence). CDR3 length: 13 amino acids.

The CDR3 coding sequence is TGTGCCAGCAGCCAAGACCATTCTGGGGCCAACGTCCTGACTTTC. This sequence encodes CASSQDHSGANVLTF. The chain links TRBV3-1 (or the pseudogene TRBV3-2) to TRBJ2-6; D unresolved. Germline-derived CDR1 and CDR2 are LGHDT and YNNKEL (reference sequence). The V gene lost 0 bases and the J gene lost 1 base, with 4 bases spanning the gap. The CDR3 totals 15 residues.

This chain joins TRBV5-5 and TRBJ2-2; 7 positions agree with TRBD2. This CDR3 is built from 15 residues. Looked up from germline, CDR1 is SGHKS and CDR2 is YYEKEE (reference sequence). The V gene end was trimmed by 5 bases and the J gene end by 6 bases; junction bases not matched to a gene: 10. CDR3 amino acids: CASSPSGTIAGELFF. The CDR3, as DNA: TGTGCCAGCAGTCCGTCCGGGACTATAGCCGGGGAGCTGTTTTTT.

The rearrangement joins TRBV20-1 to TRBJ1-2, with TRBD1 identical over 7 bases. The CDR3 totals 13 residues. Germline V gene data show CDR1 as DFQATT and CDR2 as SNEGSKA (reference sequence). The ends lost 3 bases at V and 7 bases at J; junction bases unmatched: 8. This CDR3 reads CSASDRAPGGYTF. The CDR3 nucleotides are TGCAGTGCTAGTGACAGGGCTCCTGGTGGCTACACCTTC.